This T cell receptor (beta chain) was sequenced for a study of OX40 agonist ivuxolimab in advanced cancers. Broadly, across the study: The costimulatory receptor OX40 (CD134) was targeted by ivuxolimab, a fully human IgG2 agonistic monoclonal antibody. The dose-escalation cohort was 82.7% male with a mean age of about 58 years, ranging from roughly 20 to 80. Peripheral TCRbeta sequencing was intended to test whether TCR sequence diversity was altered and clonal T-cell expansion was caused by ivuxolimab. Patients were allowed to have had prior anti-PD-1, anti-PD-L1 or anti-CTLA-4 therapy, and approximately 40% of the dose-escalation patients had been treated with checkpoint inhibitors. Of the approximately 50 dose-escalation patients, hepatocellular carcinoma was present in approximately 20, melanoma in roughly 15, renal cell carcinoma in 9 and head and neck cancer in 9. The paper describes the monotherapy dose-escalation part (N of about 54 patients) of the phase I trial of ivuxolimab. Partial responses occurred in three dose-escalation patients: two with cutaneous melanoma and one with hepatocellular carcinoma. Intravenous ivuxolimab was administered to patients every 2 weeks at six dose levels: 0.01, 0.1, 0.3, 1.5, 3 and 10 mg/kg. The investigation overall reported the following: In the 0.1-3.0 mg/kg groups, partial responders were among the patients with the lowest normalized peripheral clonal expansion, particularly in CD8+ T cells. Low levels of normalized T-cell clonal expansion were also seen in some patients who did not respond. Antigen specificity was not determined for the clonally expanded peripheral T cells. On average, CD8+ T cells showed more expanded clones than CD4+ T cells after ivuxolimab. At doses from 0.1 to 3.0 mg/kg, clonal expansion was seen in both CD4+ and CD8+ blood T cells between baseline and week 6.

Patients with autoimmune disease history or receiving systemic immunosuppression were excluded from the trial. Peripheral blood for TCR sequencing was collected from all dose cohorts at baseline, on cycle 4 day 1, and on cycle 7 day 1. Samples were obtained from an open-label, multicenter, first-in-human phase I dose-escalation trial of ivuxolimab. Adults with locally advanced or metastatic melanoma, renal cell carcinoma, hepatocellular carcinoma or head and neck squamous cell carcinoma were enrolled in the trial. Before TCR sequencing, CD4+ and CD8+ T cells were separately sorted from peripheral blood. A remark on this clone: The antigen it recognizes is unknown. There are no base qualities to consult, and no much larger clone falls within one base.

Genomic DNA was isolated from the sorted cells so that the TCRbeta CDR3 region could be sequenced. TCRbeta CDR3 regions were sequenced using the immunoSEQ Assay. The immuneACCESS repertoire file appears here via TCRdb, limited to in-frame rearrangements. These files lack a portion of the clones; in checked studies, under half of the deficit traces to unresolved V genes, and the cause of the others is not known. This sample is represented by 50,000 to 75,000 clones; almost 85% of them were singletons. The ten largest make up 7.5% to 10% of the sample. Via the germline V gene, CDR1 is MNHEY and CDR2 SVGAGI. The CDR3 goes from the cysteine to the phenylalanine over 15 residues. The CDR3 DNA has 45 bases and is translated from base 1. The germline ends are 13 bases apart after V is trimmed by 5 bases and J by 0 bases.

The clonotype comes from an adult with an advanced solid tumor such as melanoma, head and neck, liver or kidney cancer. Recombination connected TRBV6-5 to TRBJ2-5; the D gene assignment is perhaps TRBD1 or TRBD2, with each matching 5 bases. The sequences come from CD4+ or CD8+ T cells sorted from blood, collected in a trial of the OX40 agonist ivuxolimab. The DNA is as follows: TGTGCCAGCAGTCTCTGGGGGAACTACCAAGAGACCCAGTACTTC. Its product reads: CASSLWGNYQETQYF.